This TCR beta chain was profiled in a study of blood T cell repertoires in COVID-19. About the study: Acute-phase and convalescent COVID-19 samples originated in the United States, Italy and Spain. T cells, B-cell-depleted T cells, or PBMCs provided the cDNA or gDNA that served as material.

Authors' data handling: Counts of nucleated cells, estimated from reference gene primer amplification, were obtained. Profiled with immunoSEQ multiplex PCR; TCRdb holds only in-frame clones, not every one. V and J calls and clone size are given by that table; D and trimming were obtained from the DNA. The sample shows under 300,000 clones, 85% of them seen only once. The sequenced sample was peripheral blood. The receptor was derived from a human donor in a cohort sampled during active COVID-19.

Here the CDR3 reads CASSLGPGGTGYTF. The CDR3 nucleotides are TGTGCCAGCAGCTTAGGGCCAGGGGGAACTGGCTACACCTTC. The chain recombines TRBV7-9 with TRBJ1-2; 7 nucleotides align to TRBD1. J was trimmed by 7 bases and V by 1 base; bases with no gene match: 6. The CDR3 consists of 14 residues. Germline CDR1 SEHNR, CDR2 FQNEAQ (reference sequence). The variable domain in full, with the rest retrieved from reference TRBV7-9 and TRBJ1-2, is DTGVSQNPRHKITKRGQNVTFRCDPISEHNRLYWYRQTLGQGPEFLTYFQNEAQLEKSRLLSDRFSAERPKGSFSTLEIQRTEQGDSAMYLCASSLGPGGTGYTFGSGTRLTVV.